This T cell receptor beta chain was profiled in a study of HIV-infected children after antiretroviral therapy interruption. Study-level points and caveats: The Gini coefficient of naive CD4+ repertoires rose, returning to baseline by 3 years. Naive CD4+ CDR3 sharing between time points fell after interruption began.

Unique molecular identifiers were included in an RNA-based 3' RACE TCR library. Using its own MiXCR run on the 3' RACE reads, TCRdb lists one record per CDR3 protein. In the table there are approximately 89,000 distinct CDR3 sequences, around 6.9% of which are singletons. This clonotype was counted at least ten times. Its antigen remains unknown. Treatment in this sample: PENTA 11 planned treatment interruption arm or continuous ART arm. Naive CD4+ CD45RA+ CD45RO- T cells were sorted from thawed PBMCs. V gave up 5 bases and J gave up 7 bases, with 15 bases separating them. The CDR3 totals 14 residues. This receptor was identified in a pool of human donors with HIV. Sequenced here: CD45RA+ CD4+ T cells from PBMCs, pooled from several time points, sampled from a donor given antiretroviral therapy, either interrupted or continuous. Subset reported: naive CD4+ CD45RA+ CD45RO- T cells. The J gene is TRBJ1-5, the V gene TRBV12-3 or TRBV12-4; D gene unclear. The CDR3 is CASSQTPLGQPQHF. DNA for the CDR3: TGTGCCAGCAGTCAGACACCCCTTGGGCAGCCCCAGCATTTT.